These 21 T cell receptor beta chains originate from one sample sequenced in a study of early T cells in non-severe SARS-CoV-2 infection. TCRdb re-analysed the 5' RACE reads in MiXCR, keeping a single row per CDR3 protein. Of approximately 45,000 distinct CDR3 sequences in the sample, around 6% were seen once. Sequenced material: whole blood. The receptors were gathered from an adult who was a healthcare worker with PCR-confirmed SARS-CoV-2 infection or an uninfected control (not recorded which).

About this clonotype itself: Just one base apart from a much larger clone, this may be a read error. The chain links TRBV20-1 to TRBJ2-1; D not resolved. V lost 7 bases, J lost 8 bases, and 15 bases lay in between. Germline loops: CDR1 DFQATT, CDR2 SNEGSKA (reference sequence). This CDR3 contains 12 residues. The CDR3 here is CSGAKTPDEQFF. The DNA of the CDR3 is TGCAGTGGCGCCAAAACCCCCGATGAGCAGTTCTTC.

This clonotype was observed a few times. The chain uses TRBV12-3 or TRBV12-4 and TRBJ2-1, with 7 bases identical to TRBD1. The CDR3 has 15 residues. With V trimmed by 3 bases and J by 8 bases, 10 bases remained unmatched. CDR3 sequence reads: CASSLPRGGRDEQFF. In DNA form, the CDR3 reads TGTGCCAGCAGTTTGCCCCGAGGGGGCCGGGATGAGCAGTTCTTC.

This chain joins TRBV5-4 and TRBJ1-1, with a weak D call TRBD1 (5 bases). Trimming removed 3 bases at V and 5 bases at J, with 20 bases between. The CDR3 has 16 amino acids. CDR1 and CDR2 (germline): SGHNT, YYREEE (reference sequence). CDR3 sequence (DNA): TGTGCCAGCAGCTGGGCTATGGCTCCCGAGGGGACTGAAGCTTTCTTT. Protein: CASSWAMAPEGTEAFF.

The sample holds many counts of this clonotype. The rearrangement links TRBV7-9 to TRBJ2-7, with no clear D. Germline CDR1 is SEHNR and CDR2 is FQNEAQ (reference sequence). The CDR3 runs 14 residues. Trimming shortened V by 5 bases and J by 7 bases, and 18 bases separated the two germline ends. CDR3 coding DNA: TGTGCCAGCAGCCCCCGTGCGGTTCCGTGGGAGCAGTACTTC. Its translation: CASSPRAVPWEQYF. Full variable domain (outside the CDR3, taken from reference TRBV7-9 and TRBJ2-7): DTGVSQNPRHKITKRGQNVTFRCDPISEHNRLYWYRQTLGQGPEFLTYFQNEAQLEKSRLLSDRFSAERPKGSFSTLEIQRTEQGDSAMYLCASSPRAVPWEQYFGPGTRLTVT.

This clonotype was recorded a few times. The rearrangement uses TRBV7-8 and TRBJ2-5; possible D gene TRBD1, 5 bases. The CDR3 runs to 14 residues. The germline CDR1 and CDR2 sequences are SGHVS and FQNEAQ. V shed 5 bases and J shed 1 base, with 11 bases lying between them. This chain's CDR3 is CASSRRQFQETQYF. In DNA form, the CDR3 reads TGTGCCAGCAGCCGAAGACAGTTCCAAGAGACCCAGTACTTC.

This clonotype was seen at least ten times. The rearrangement joins TRBV7-9 to TRBJ2-1; D remains ambiguous. The V gene lost 5 bases and the J gene lost 8 bases, with 19 bases spanning the gap. Germline CDR1 and CDR2: SEHNR and FQNEAQ (reference sequence). The CDR3 length is 15 residues. The CDR3 sequence: CASSPFALTIDEQFF. The CDR3, as DNA: TGTGCCAGCAGCCCATTCGCTCTCACGATCGATGAGCAGTTCTTC.

This clonotype was detected ten times or more. V usage is TRBV20-1 and J usage is TRBJ2-1; the D gene could be TRBD1 or TRBD2 (6 bases each). Germline V gives CDR1 DFQATT, CDR2 SNEGSKA (reference sequence). The CDR3 extends over 15 amino acids. Trimming removed 4 bases at V and 0 bases at J, with 13 bases between. CDR3 nucleotide sequence: TGCAGTGCTAAGGGGGGCACGAGCTCCTACAATGAGCAGTTCTTC. Translated: CSAKGGTSSYNEQFF.

Only a few counts were recorded for this clonotype. The chain recombines TRBV7-2 with TRBJ1-2; possible D gene TRBD1, 5 bases. Germline loops: CDR1 SGHTA, CDR2 FQGNSA. The CDR3 length is 14 residues. The V end lost 1 base, the J end lost 8 bases, and 14 bases lay between the germline ends. CDR3 coding DNA: TGTGCCAGCAGCTTAGGGCAGGGACTTGGCGGCTACACCTTC. Translation: CASSLGQGLGGYTF.

V gene TRBV2 combines with J gene TRBJ1-6, with no clear D. V lost 6 bases and J 5 bases, leaving 8 bases between the germline ends. CDR1 SNHLY and CDR2 FYNNEI come from the germline V gene. This CDR3 is 13 amino acids long. DNA for the CDR3: TGTGCCAGCAGACGACGGAATAATTCACCCCTCCACTTT. Amino acids: CASRRRNNSPLHF.

The table lists this clonotype with many counts. The genes are TRBV21-1 and TRBJ2-3; the table's D call, TRBD1, has no DNA check behind it. TRBV21-1 constitutes a pseudogene. The CDR3 covers 17 residues. CDR3 DNA sequence: TGTTCAAGAAAGAAGGGGGGGGCGAATTGTCGCACAGATACGCAGTATTTT. This translates into CSRKKGGANCRTDTQYF.

The chain employs TRBV27 and TRBJ1-2; D unresolved. CDR1 and CDR2 from the germline V gene are MNHEY and SMNVEV (reference sequence). The V gene lost 2 bases and the J gene lost 2 bases, with 6 bases spanning the gap. This CDR3 region has 13 residues. The CDR3 reads CASSLTENYGYTF. The CDR3 region has the DNA TGTGCCAGCAGTTTAACGGAGAACTATGGCTACACCTTC.

The rearrangement uses TRBV5-5 and TRBJ1-5; D ambiguous. Germline values: CDR1 SGHKS, CDR2 YYEKEE (reference sequence). V was pared by 4 bases and J by 1 base, with 9 bases between. The CDR3 sequence is 14 residues long. The CDR3 nucleotides read TGTGCCAGCAGCCCCCTGGTCAGCAATCAGCCCCAGCATTTT. Its translation: CASSPLVSNQPQHF.

This clonotype showed up many times. V gene TRBV6-2 or TRBV6-3 combines with J gene TRBJ1-1; D unresolved. Germline assignment: CDR1 MNHEY and CDR2 SVGEGT. The CDR3 spans 13 residues. Trimming stripped 6 bases from V and 9 bases from J, with 17 bases between. The CDR3 DNA reads TGTGCCAGCAGCGACCCCGGAAGGACGCAAGCTTTCTTT. Protein sequence: CASSDPGRTQAFF.

The chain carries TRBV11-3 and TRBJ2-2; D call uncertain. The V end lost 5 bases, the J end lost 6 bases, and 16 bases lay between the germline ends. Germline values: CDR1 SGHNT, CDR2 YENEEA. This CDR3 has 15 amino acids. The CDR3 region has the DNA TGTGCCAGCAGCCCCGGGCTAGGGAAAGCCGGGGAGCTGTTTTTT. Protein: CASSPGLGKAGELFF.

The table lists this clonotype with many counts. V and J are TRBV11-2 and TRBJ1-2, with D unresolved. This CDR3 has 17 residues. V lost 0 bases and J lost 4, with 18 bases in between. Germline lookup yields CDR1 SGHAT and CDR2 FQNNGV. The CDR3 reads CASSLDGNGSISYGYTF. The CDR3 DNA reads TGTGCCAGCAGCTTAGACGGTAATGGCAGCATCAGCTATGGCTACACCTTC.

The genes are TRBV20-1 and TRBJ1-1, with D uncertain. Germline V gives CDR1 DFQATT, CDR2 SNEGSKA (reference sequence). With 5 bases removed from V and 1 base from J, the gap between germline ends came to 14 bases. This CDR3 region has 14 residues. The CDR3 DNA sequence: TGCAGTGCTCGCTTTGGTTTTACGAACACTGAAGCTTTCTTT. Amino acids: CSARFGFTNTEAFF.

This clonotype was detected only a few times. The genes are TRBV29-1 and TRBJ1-1; D uncertain. The germline V gene has CDR1 SQVTM and CDR2 ANQGSEA. V was clipped by 7 bases and J by 1 base, with 13 bases between them. This CDR3 spans 13 amino acids. This CDR3 reads CSAVEKENTEAFF. DNA of the CDR3: TGCAGCGCCGTTGAGAAGGAGAACACTGAAGCTTTCTTT.

This clonotype was seen repeatedly, ten times or more. The chain combines TRBV29-1 with TRBJ1-1; a possible D gene is TRBD1 (5 bases). The V end lost 8 bases, the J end lost 6 bases, and 10 bases lay between the germline ends. The germline V gene has CDR1 SQVTM and CDR2 ANQGSEA. The length of the CDR3 is 10 residues. This CDR3 is CSWVGAEAFF. CDR3 in DNA: TGCAGCTGGGTGGGGGCTGAAGCTTTCTTT.

This clonotype was counted many times. The chain combines TRBV5-6 with TRBJ1-4, with 9 positions matching TRBD1. The length of the CDR3 is 15 residues. The V segment lost 3 bases and the J segment 7 bases; nucleotides outside the gene matches: 7. Germline CDR1 is SGHDT and CDR2 is YYEEEE. The CDR3 region is CASSSRGTGREKLFF. CDR3 DNA sequence: TGTGCCAGCAGCTCTCGGGGGACAGGGCGTGAAAAACTGTTTTTT.

This chain joins TRBV2 and TRBJ2-4; TRBD2 matches 10 bases. The ends lost 5 bases at V and 7 bases at J; junction bases unmatched: 11. This CDR3 has 16 residues. Germline CDR1 reads SNHLY; CDR2 reads FYNNEI. The DNA of the CDR3 is TGTGCCAGCAGTACCCGACTAAGCGGGGGGGCGAACATTCAGTACTTC. Protein: CASSTRLSGGANIQYF.

This clonotype was recorded many times. This chain joins TRBV12-3 or TRBV12-4 and TRBJ2-1, with TRBD2 matching over 8 bases. This CDR3 is 16 amino acids long. Germline trimming cut 4 bases from V and 1 base from J; bases unmatched to any gene: 6. Written as DNA, the CDR3 is TGTGCCAGCAGTTACCTGTCTAGCGGGTCCTACAATGAGCAGTTCTTC. As protein: CASSYLSSGSYNEQFF.